These 26 T cell receptor beta chains were sequenced from one sample in a study of cytotoxic CD8 clonotypes in ibrutinib-treated CLL. TCRdb's table, derived via immunoSEQ multiplex PCR, lists solely in-frame clones and lacks some. The sample has around 40,000 clones, less than 85% seen once; the top ten hold around 10%. Sequenced material: PBMCs, taken at disease progression, from a patient treated with ibrutinib. The receptors come from a human donor with chronic lymphocytic leukemia.

This chain links TRBV19 with TRBJ2-7, with D perhaps matching TRBD2 (5 bases). V lost 3 bases and J 3 bases, leaving 15 bases between the germline ends. Germline V lookup: CDR1 LNHDA, CDR2 SQIVND (reference sequence). CDR3 length: 15 amino acids. The CDR3 DNA follows: TGTGCCAGTAGTATGAAGGGAGAGAGTTGCTACGAGCAGTACTTC. This gives the protein CASSMKGESCYEQYF.

J is TRBJ2-7 and V is TRBV18, with 8 bases fitting TRBD2. CDR1 is KGHSH and CDR2 is LQKENI in the germline V gene. Trimming cost V 3 bases and J 4 bases; bases outside gene matches: 8. The CDR3 spans 15 residues. CDR3 protein: CASSPPAGAAYEQYF. CDR3 bases: TGTGCCAGCTCACCCCCAGCGGGGGCGGCTTACGAGCAGTACTTC. The full variable domain, in which reference TRBV18 and TRBJ2-7 provide the parts outside the CDR3, is NAGVMQNPRHLVRRRGQEARLRCSPMKGHSHVYWYRQLPEEGLKFMVYLQKENIIDESGMPKERFSAEFPKEGPSILRIQQVVRGDSAAYFCASSPPAGAAYEQYFGPGTRLTVT.

V usage is TRBV23-1 and J usage is TRBJ2-2; 7 bases are shared with TRBD1. TRBV23-1 is marked as an open reading frame, function uncertain. The CDR3 loop spans 18 amino acids. Trimming took 0 bases from V and 8 from J; bases not matched to a gene: 15. The CDR3 DNA is TGCGCCAGCAGTCAATCGTTAGCGTGGGACAGTCTTAGGGGGGAGCTGTTTTTT. Protein: CASSQSLAWDSLRGELFF.

The chain recombines TRBV19 with TRBJ2-5, with D hard to call. V was cut by 3 bases and J by 1 base, with 6 bases left in between. This CDR3 is 13 amino acids long. Germline CDR1 LNHDA, CDR2 SQIVND (reference sequence). For the CDR3, the DNA is TGTGCCAGTAGTATTTCAGTCCAAGAGACCCAGTACTTC. It specifies CASSISVQETQYF.

V is TRBV28 and J is TRBJ2-1, with D possibly matching TRBD2 (5 bases). CDR3 length: 12 amino acids. Germline CDR1 and CDR2: MDHEN and SYDVKM. Between the trimmed V and J ends, which lost 5 bases and 7 bases, there was a span of 9 bases. As DNA, the CDR3 is TGTGCCAGCAGTCGCGGACTGAATGAGCAGTTCTTC. Translated: CASSRGLNEQFF.

A few counts support this clone. V usage is TRBV7-9 and J usage is TRBJ1-4; D perhaps matches TRBD1 (6 bases). The CDR3 is 15 residues long. Trimming removed 4 bases from V and 2 bases from J, with 11 bases in between. Germline values: CDR1 SEHNR, CDR2 FQNEAQ (reference sequence). The DNA for the CDR3 is TGTGCCAGCAGCTCCAACAGGGCTACTAATGAAAAACTGTTTTTT. It specifies CASSSNRATNEKLFF.

V gene TRBV4-1 combines with J gene TRBJ2-2, with TRBD1 matching 7 bases. The junction had 1 base not matched to a gene; V was cut back by 1 base and J by 2 bases. The germline CDR1 and CDR2 sequences are MGHRA and YSYEKL. CDR3 size: 15 residues. The CDR3 sequence is CASSQGTGNTGELFF. As DNA, the CDR3 is TGCGCCAGCAGCCAAGGGACAGGAAACACCGGGGAGCTGTTTTTT.

The table lists this clone with a count of one. The CDR3 here is CASGFWGNTEAFF. The CDR3 DNA reads TGTGCTAGTGGTTTCTGGGGGAACACTGAAGCTTTCTTT. The V gene is TRBV12-5, the J gene TRBJ1-1; unclear D gene. Germline loops: CDR1 LGHNT, CDR2 FRNRAP. V was trimmed by 3 bases and J by 1 base, leaving 6 bases between them. The CDR3 runs to 13 residues.

This chain connects TRBV6-5 to TRBJ2-7; D possibly corresponds to TRBD1 (6 bases). Deletions cut 2 bases from V and 6 bases from J, with 11 bases between. Germline V gene lookup returns CDR1 MNHEY and CDR2 SVGAGI. This CDR3 comprises 13 residues. The CDR3 protein is CASSYGGRPEQYF. DNA of the CDR3: TGTGCCAGCAGTTACGGGGGCAGGCCCGAGCAGTACTTC.

The chain carries TRBV25-1 and TRBJ2-7; TRBD1 or TRBD2 may be the D gene (5 bases each). The CDR3 sequence is 13 residues long. The germline V and J ends were trimmed by 5 bases and 2 bases, with 10 bases remaining between them. Germline V gene data show CDR1 as MGHDK and CDR2 as SYGVNS. CDR3: CASSPGATYEQYF. The CDR3 DNA reads as TGTGCCAGCAGTCCCGGGGCAACCTACGAGCAGTACTTC.

The count of this clone is one. This sequence joins TRBV18 and TRBJ2-7; either TRBD1 or TRBD2 may fit D (7 bases each). CDR1 and CDR2 from the germline V gene are KGHSH and LQKENI. The V gene lost 3 bases and the J gene lost 2 bases, with 14 bases spanning the gap. CDR3 length equals 15 residues. CDR3 sequence (DNA): TGTGCCAGCTCACCGACAGGGAGGGCCGCCTACGAGCAGTACTTC. Translating it yields CASSPTGRAAYEQYF.

This clone was observed once. V and J are TRBV6-1 and TRBJ2-5; TRBD1 matches 7 bases. The ends lost 3 bases at V and 5 bases at J; junction bases unmatched: 9. CDR3 size: 15 residues. Germline lookup yields CDR1 MNHNS and CDR2 SASEGT. The CDR3 DNA reads TGTGCCAGCAGTGAGGGCAGGGGGTTTTGGGAGACCCAGTACTTC. Its protein is CASSEGRGFWETQYF.

This clone turned up a few times. The CDR3 region has the DNA TGTGCCGGAAAACACGGACGACTGTTTGGCTACACCTTC. This codes for CAGKHGRLFGYTF. This chain joins TRBV30 and TRBJ1-2; D uncertain. This CDR3 spans 13 amino acids. V lost 8 bases and J 7 bases, leaving 20 bases between the germline ends. Germline V gives CDR1 GTSNPN, CDR2 SVGIG (reference sequence).

This rearrangement joins TRBV13 to TRBJ1-4, with a possible D match to TRBD1 (5 bases). CDR1 and CDR2 from the germline V gene are PRHDT and FYEKMQ (reference sequence). The CDR3 runs 16 residues. Trimming removed 6 bases from V and 7 bases from J, with 21 bases in between. The CDR3 DNA reads TGTGCCAGCAGTGATCGAACGACACGCGGGGCTGAAAAACTGTTTTTT. It encodes CASSDRTTRGAEKLFF.

The chain is built from TRBV28 and TRBJ1-1; TRBD1 is a possible D gene (6 bases). CDR3 length: 16 residues. V was shortened by 4 bases and J by 0 bases, with 15 bases between the two germline ends. The V gene's germline CDR1 is MDHEN and CDR2 SYDVKM. CDR3 protein: CASSSGAFLLNTEAFF. The DNA of the CDR3 is TGTGCCAGCAGTTCAGGGGCCTTCCTGTTGAACACTGAAGCTTTCTTT. The full variable domain, rest sourced from reference TRBV28 and TRBJ1-1, is DVKVTQSSRYLVKRTGEKVFLECVQDMDHENMFWYRQDPGLGLRLIYFSYDVKMKEKGDIPEGYSVSREKKERFSLILESASTNQTSMYLCASSSGAFLLNTEAFFGQGTRLTVV.

The genes are TRBV6-1 and TRBJ1-2, with a tentative D call TRBD1 (5 bases). The V gene lost 2 bases and the J gene lost 3 bases, with 16 bases spanning the gap. Germline-derived CDR1 and CDR2 are MNHNS and SASEGT. The CDR3 sequence is 16 residues long. This CDR3 reads CASSEFGGTYHYGYTF. In DNA form, the CDR3 reads TGTGCCAGCAGTGAATTTGGGGGTACATATCACTATGGCTACACCTTC.

This chain connects TRBV27 to TRBJ2-7; D uncertain. This CDR3 region has 11 residues. The V end was cut by 10 bases, the J end by 4 bases, with 11 bases between. Germline CDR1 MNHEY, CDR2 SMNVEV (reference sequence). CDR3 protein: CATVVGYEQYF. CDR3 coding DNA: TGTGCCACCGTGGTCGGGTACGAGCAGTACTTC.

This chain uses TRBV2 with TRBJ2-5, with 7 bases fitting TRBD2. CDR1 is SNHLY and CDR2 is FYNNEI in the germline V gene. With 5 bases clipped from V and 5 bases from J, the junction kept 8 bases outside the gene matches. The CDR3 covers 14 residues. As DNA, the CDR3 is TGTGCCAGCAGTTGGGGTGGGGAGGGGGAGACCCAGTACTTC. This codes for CASSWGGEGETQYF.

This clone was found once. The rearrangement uses TRBV6-1 and TRBJ1-2; D may be TRBD1 (5 bases). CDR1 is MNHNS and CDR2 is SASEGT in the germline V gene. The V gene lost 1 base and the J gene lost 5 bases, with 11 bases spanning the gap. This CDR3 contains 14 residues. The CDR3 spells CASSEGVGAYGYTF. In DNA, the CDR3 is TGTGCCAGCAGTGAAGGGGTAGGGGCGTATGGCTACACCTTC.

The J gene is TRBJ1-2, the V gene TRBV27, with D hard to call. This CDR3 has 16 amino acids. Trimming stripped 2 bases from V and 8 bases from J, with 21 bases between. CDR1 and CDR2 (germline): MNHEY, SMNVEV (reference sequence). CDR3 bases: TGTGCCAGCAGTTTAGTGTTTGCACCCGCCGCCATGGGCTACACCTTC. Its protein product is CASSLVFAPAAMGYTF.

V gene TRBV7-3 combines with J gene TRBJ2-7; a possible D gene is TRBD2 (6 bases). The CDR3 length is 15 residues. Trimming took off 2 bases at V and 0 bases at J, with 11 bases between the two ends. In germline, CDR1 is SGHTA, CDR2 FQGTGA. DNA of the CDR3: TGTGCCAGCAGCTTAGTTGGGGGGTCCTCCTACGAGCAGTACTTC. Protein sequence: CASSLVGGSSYEQYF.

V and J are TRBV7-5 and TRBJ2-7; TRBD1 is the table's D call and was not checked against the DNA. TRBV7-5 is marked as a pseudogene. This CDR3 region has 15 residues. The CDR3: CVRSLSQDRRYEQYF. CDR3 in DNA: TGTGTCAGAAGCTTATCTCAGGACAGGAGGTACGAGCAGTACTTC.

V and J are TRBV7-6 and TRBJ2-2, with a possible D match to TRBD1 (6 bases). Germline V gives CDR1 SGHVS, CDR2 FNYEAQ. The CDR3 extends over 15 amino acids. Trimming pared 4 bases from V and 3 bases from J, leaving 12 bases between. The CDR3 spells CASSYWNRDTGELFF. The CDR3 nucleotides are TGTGCCAGCAGCTACTGGAACAGGGACACCGGGGAGCTGTTTTTT.

The chain joins TRBV29-1 to TRBJ2-1, with TRBD2 as a possible D gene (6 bases). Germline CDR1 and CDR2: SQVTM and ANQGSEA. The CDR3 has 14 residues. The CDR3 loop reads CSIRGVLSYNEQFF. The CDR3 DNA sequence: TGCAGTATCCGCGGGGTCCTCTCCTACAATGAGCAGTTCTTC.

This clone was found a few times. The J gene is TRBJ2-7, the V gene TRBV6-5; no clear D gene. Germline V gene lookup returns CDR1 MNHEY and CDR2 SVGAGI. Trimming took 1 base from V and 6 from J, leaving 16 bases between them. The CDR3 length is 15 residues. CDR3 amino acids: CASSYWARAPGEQYF. The CDR3 nucleotides read TGTGCCAGCAGTTACTGGGCACGGGCCCCCGGCGAGCAGTACTTC.

CDR3 bases: TGTGCCAGCAGCTTAGCGGGGGGTAACAGCGGCGCAGATACGCAGTATTTT. It codes for CASSLAGGNSGADTQYF. The chain couples TRBV7-8 to TRBJ2-3, with D maybe TRBD2 (6 bases). The CDR3 consists of 17 residues. V was clipped by 0 bases and J by 4 bases, with 17 bases between them. Germline CDR1 and CDR2: SGHVS and FQNEAQ.